This T cell receptor (beta chain) was observed in a study of blood T cell repertoires in COVID-19. Across the whole study: Both acute and convalescent COVID-19 samples were obtained from the United States, Italy and Spain. T cells, B-cell-depleted T cells, or PBMCs supplied cDNA or gDNA.

Trimming cost V 6 bases and J 5 bases, with 14 bases left between them. Germline-derived CDR1 and CDR2 are LGHDT and YNNKEL (reference sequence). The CDR3 runs 14 residues. In the study's own analysis: From reference gene primer amplification, estimates of nucleated cell counts were derived. Sequencing was performed with immunoSEQ multiplex PCR; in TCRdb, only in-frame clones are kept and a portion is missing. V, J and clone size reflect that table, while D and trimming were determined from the DNA. This table holds more than 300,000 clones, about 90% found once. The TCR originated in a woman aged 18 to 35 who had recovered from COVID-19. The sequencing sample was made of peripheral blood. The chain recombines TRBV3-1 (or the pseudogene TRBV3-2) with TRBJ2-1; the D gene is possibly TRBD2 (7 bases). The CDR3 bases are TGTGCCAGCAGAAAACTAGGGGGGGACAATGAGCAGTTCTTC. Translated, it gives CASRKLGGDNEQFF.